These T cell receptor beta chains were read from a single sample in a study of spatial heterogeneity in lung cancer. A single record per CDR3 protein comes from TCRdb applying MiXCR to the 5' RACE reads. Of 90,000 to 95,000 distinct CDR3 sequences in the sample, approximately 12% were seen once. The specimen comprised PBMCs, sampled at surgery. All receptors come from a male donor with early-stage non-small cell lung cancer. Each CDR3 is given with its conserved first and last residue. Each record gives: J gene, CDR3 length, V gene, D gene, clone size, CDR3 DNA, CDR3 protein. The D gene is left open where the match is weak. Clone size, where shown, is once, few, many, or a class for clones that have expanded.

TRBJ1-3 | 15 | TRBV7-8 | - | many | TGTGCCAGCAGCCTTTGGGATATCTCTGGAAACACCATATATTTT | CASSLWDISGNTIYF
TRBJ2-7 | 14 | TRBV7-2 | TRBD1 | - | TGTGCCAGCAGCTTAGTGGGGACAGGGGGCCGGCAGTACTTC | CASSLVGTGGRQYF
TRBJ1-2 | 14 | TRBV12-3/TRBV12-4 | - | - | TGTGCCAGCAGTTTTGGCAGGACACGCTATGGCTACACCTTC | CASSFGRTRYGYTF
TRBJ2-5 | 14 | TRBV7-7 | TRBD1 | few | TGTGCTAGCAGCCGACACAGGGGGCAAGAGACCCAGTACTTC | CASSRHRGQETQYF
TRBJ2-7 | 15 | TRBV2 | - | many | TGTGCCAGCTTACTACAGGGAGGGCTTTCCTACGAGCAGTACTTC | CASLLQGGLSYEQYF
TRBJ2-7 | 15 | TRBV6-1 | TRBD2 | few | TGTGCCAGCAGTGAAGGGACTAGCGGGAGTTACGAGCAGTACTTC | CASSEGTSGSYEQYF
TRBJ1-2 | 13 | TRBV28 | TRBD1 | many | TGTGCCAGCAGTCGGGACAGTGACTATGGCTACACCTTC | CASSRDSDYGYTF
TRBJ2-1 | 15 | TRBV7-8 | - | few | TGTGCCAGCATCTTAGTGCCTAGCGTAAACAATGAGCAGTTCTTC | CASILVPSVNNEQFF
TRBJ1-5 | 16 | TRBV4-3 | - | few | TGCGCCAGCAGCCAAGCGCGAGGGTATAGCAATCAGCCCCAGCATTTT | CASSQARGYSNQPQHF
TRBJ1-6 | 14 | TRBV20-1 | TRBD1 | - | TGCACGGTACCGGGACAGGGGATTAATTCACCCCTCCACTTT | CTVPGQGINSPLHF
TRBJ2-7 | 15 | TRBV28 | TRBD1 | - | TGTGCCAGCACCAGACCCGGGACAGGGACCTACGAGCAGTACTTC | CASTRPGTGTYEQYF
TRBJ2-3 | 16 | TRBV28 | TRBD2 | few | TGTGCCAGCGGCCTCAAGGCTAGCGGCTCCACAGATACGCAGTATTTT | CASGLKASGSTDTQYF
TRBJ2-1 | 11 | TRBV11-2 | - | - | TGTGCCAGCAGCCCGACACATGAGCAGTTCTTC | CASSPTHEQFF
TRBJ1-2 | 15 | TRBV20-1 | TRBD1 | few | TGCAGTGCTAGAAAGTCCGGGACAGGGGGCTATGGCTACACCTTC | CSARKSGTGGYGYTF
TRBJ2-3 | 17 | TRBV10-2 | - | many | TGCGCCAGCAGTAGAGAACAGGCAGGGGCCCGCACAGATACGCAGTATTTT | CASSREQAGARTDTQYF
TRBJ2-3 | 13 | TRBV9 | - | few | TGTGCCAGCAGCCAGGGTGGACAACCTACGCAGTATTTT | CASSQGGQPTQYF
TRBJ1-1 | 16 | TRBV7-9 | - | many | TGTGCCAGCAGCTTTCCTAAGGGCCATTTGAACACTGAAGCTTTCTTT | CASSFPKGHLNTEAFF
TRBJ2-7 | 15 | TRBV23-1 | - | few | TGCGCCAGCAGTCAAAGGATCCCTTCCGTGGGACACCAGTACTTC | CASSQRIPSVGHQYF
TRBJ1-5 | 16 | TRBV2 | - | - | TGTGCCAGCGAGAAGACAGTGTTGACTAGCAATCAGCCCCAGCATTTT | CASEKTVLTSNQPQHF
TRBJ1-1 | 12 | TRBV20-1 | TRBD1 | - | TGCAGTGCCGAGAACAGGGGATATGAAGCTTTCTTT | CSAENRGYEAFF
TRBJ2-3 | 15 | TRBV7-2 | - | - | TGTGCCATTCGCCAAGGGCGGAGTAGCACAGATACGCAGTATTTT | CAIRQGRSSTDTQYF
TRBJ2-1 | 14 | TRBV7-3 | - | - | TGTGCCAGCAGCTTAGGGCCCAGGGTGGCTGAGCAGTTCTTC | CASSLGPRVAEQFF
TRBJ1-5 | 15 | TRBV12-3/TRBV12-4 | - | many | TGTGCCAGCAGTTTAGAAGGGGTGGGAGCTCAGCCCCAGCATTTT | CASSLEGVGAQPQHF
TRBJ2-2 | 13 | TRBV6-2/TRBV6-3 | - | - | TGTGCCAGCAGGTACCAGTACACCGGGGAGCTGTTTTTT | CASRYQYTGELFF
TRBJ2-2 | 15 | TRBV14 | - | - | TGTGCCAGCAGCCAAGACAGGGCGGGCACCGGGGAGCTGTTTTTT | CASSQDRAGTGELFF
TRBJ2-6 | 17 | TRBV20-1 | TRBD2 | few | TGCAGTGCTAGGTCTAGCGGGGGATACTCTGGGGCCAACGTCCTGACTTTC | CSARSSGGYSGANVLTF
TRBJ2-7 | 15 | TRBV20-1 | TRBD2 | many | TGCAGTGCCACCGGACTAGCGTCACCTACCTACGAGCAGTACTTC | CSATGLASPTYEQYF
TRBJ2-7 | 15 | TRBV6-2/TRBV6-3 | TRBD2 | many | TGTGCCAGCAGCCAACATGGACTAGCGATCTACGAGCAGTACTTC | CASSQHGLAIYEQYF
TRBJ2-7 | 13 | TRBV7-8 | TRBD1 | - | TGTGCCAGCAGCTTCGGGACAGATTACGAGCAGTACTTC | CASSFGTDYEQYF
TRBJ1-1 | 13 | TRBV18 | - | - | TGTGCCAGCTCACCCCAGGGGAGGACTGAAGCTTTCTTT | CASSPQGRTEAFF
TRBJ1-6 | 17 | TRBV11-2 | - | many | TGTGCCAGCAGCTTAGATAAAACAGGGAGCTATAATTCACCCCTCCACTTT | CASSLDKTGSYNSPLHF
TRBJ1-1 | 15 | TRBV6-5 | - | many | TGTGCCAGCAGTTACTCAAGGAGGGTGAACACTGAAGCTTTCTTT | CASSYSRRVNTEAFF
TRBJ1-1 | 12 | TRBV12-3/TRBV12-4 | - | few | TGTGCCGATCAACGGGGGAGCACTGAAGCTTTCTTT | CADQRGSTEAFF
TRBJ2-7 | 12 | TRBV12-3/TRBV12-4 | TRBD1 | many | TGTGCCAGCAGGGACAGGGGGCACGAGCAGTACTTC | CASRDRGHEQYF
TRBJ1-6 | 15 | TRBV2 | TRBD1 | - | TGTGCCAGCAGTGCCGGGACAGGGGGTAATTCACCCCTCCACTTT | CASSAGTGGNSPLHF
TRBJ2-7 | 15 | TRBV20-1 | - | - | TGCAGTGCTAGAGATCTGGCATTGAGCTCCTACGAGCAGTACTTC | CSARDLALSSYEQYF
TRBJ1-4 | 13 | TRBV19 | - | - | TGTGCCAGTAGTATGACCCACGGTGAAAAACTGTTTTTT | CASSMTHGEKLFF
TRBJ2-7 | 11 | TRBV12-3/TRBV12-4 | - | - | TGTGCCAGTCAGGGGCGCTACGAGCAGTACTTC | CASQGRYEQYF
TRBJ1-1 | 13 | TRBV5-1 | - | - | TGCGCCAGCAGCGTTAACCCCAACACTGAAGCTTTCTTT | CASSVNPNTEAFF
TRBJ1-1 | 16 | TRBV28 | TRBD1 | - | TGTGCCAGCAGTTACGGAGGGGGACAGCTTAACACTGAAGCTTTCTTT | CASSYGGGQLNTEAFF
TRBJ1-5 | 14 | TRBV19 | - | - | TGTGCCAGTAGGCGGAGTTATAGCAATCAGCCCCAGCATTTT | CASRRSYSNQPQHF
TRBJ2-7 | 12 | TRBV28 | - | many | TGTGCCAGCAGTGTGACCGGCTACGAGCAGTACTTC | CASSVTGYEQYF
TRBJ1-2 | 13 | TRBV7-3 | TRBD1 | few | TGTGCCAGCAGCTGGACAGGGGGCGAGGGCTACACCTTC | CASSWTGGEGYTF
TRBJ1-1 | 13 | TRBV10-3 | - | - | TGTGCCATCAGTGGCGAGGGGAACACTGAAGCTTTCTTT | CAISGEGNTEAFF
TRBJ2-3 | 13 | TRBV6-6 | - | - | TGTGCCAGCAGTTACACCTCCGGAGATACGCAGTATTTT | CASSYTSGDTQYF
TRBJ2-5 | 15 | TRBV29-1 | TRBD2 | few | TGCAGCGTTGAGTACGGCGGGGGGGCCCAAGAGACCCAGTACTTC | CSVEYGGGAQETQYF
TRBJ1-1 | 16 | TRBV5-1 | - | many | TGCGCCAGCAGCCCGCTTCCGGGACTCAGGAACACTGAAGCTTTCTTT | CASSPLPGLRNTEAFF
TRBJ2-2 | 14 | TRBV29-1 | TRBD1 | few | TGCAGCGTGGTCAGGGGGCCCTACACCGGGGAGCTGTTTTTT | CSVVRGPYTGELFF
TRBJ2-5 | 15 | TRBV28 | TRBD1 | many | TGTGCCAGCAGTTCGTCCCGGGACAGGGAAGTGACCCAGTACTTC | CASSSSRDREVTQYF
TRBJ2-1 | 15 | TRBV25-1 | TRBD1 | few | TGTGCCAGCATTCCGACAGGGCCCTTAGGGAATGAGCAGTTCTTC | CASIPTGPLGNEQFF
TRBJ1-2 | 15 | TRBV4-1 | - | - | TGCGCCAGCAGCCAAGAATCGAGGGAGGACTATGGCTACACCTTC | CASSQESREDYGYTF
TRBJ1-5 | 16 | TRBV5-5 | TRBD1 | many | TGTGCCAGCAGCCCGCGGGACAGTGGCCCTGAGCAGCCCCAGCATTTT | CASSPRDSGPEQPQHF
TRBJ2-1 | 14 | TRBV6-2/TRBV6-3 | TRBD2 | many | TGTGCCAGCAGTTACTCTAGCGGGTACAATGAGCAGTTCTTC | CASSYSSGYNEQFF
TRBJ2-5 | 12 | TRBV20-1 | - | - | TGCAGCAGAGGCGCCGCCATGGAGACCCAGTACTTC | CSRGAAMETQYF